This T cell receptor beta chain was documented in a study of blood T cell repertoires in COVID-19. TCRdb's copy holds only in-frame clones and misses some; the assay was immunoSEQ multiplex PCR. The sample holds about 270,000 clones, 65% to 90% seen once. The sequencing input was PBMCs or T cells enriched from blood (not recorded which). This clonotype was sampled from a woman aged 45 to 65 with acute COVID-19.

Here the CDR3 reads CASSLEGTDSEAFF. The CDR3 coding sequence is TGCGCCAGCAGCTTGGAAGGGACAGACAGTGAAGCTTTCTTT. J is TRBJ1-1 and V is TRBV5-1, with TRBD1 matching 7 bases. The germline gives CDR1 SGHRS, CDR2 YFSETQ. Losses at the gene ends were 0 bases for V and 7 bases for J; bases not matched to a gene: 6. The CDR3 runs 14 residues.